Below, 19 T cell receptor beta chains from the same sample are listed, as sequenced in a study of tumor-infiltrating lymphocytes in localized non-small cell lung cancer. Libraries were prepared by immunoSEQ multiplex PCR; TCRdb keeps only in-frame clonotypes and omits some of them. The data hold about 9,200 clones, with roughly 63% observed a single time. Sequencing was done on a sample of uninvolved lung tissue not adjacent to the tumor. Receptors were obtained from a human donor with non-small cell lung cancer.

This chain links TRBV5-1 with TRBJ2-5; 9 nucleotides align to TRBD2. There are 13 residues in the CDR3. Losses at the gene ends were 4 bases for V and 5 bases for J; bases not matched to a gene: 3. Germline V lookup: CDR1 SGHRS, CDR2 YFSETQ. This CDR3 reads CASSRGGAETQYF. The CDR3 DNA reads TGCGCCAGCAGCCGCGGGGGGGCGGAGACCCAGTACTTC.

J is TRBJ2-1 and V is TRBV19, with D hard to call. V shed 3 bases and J shed 6 bases, with 12 bases lying between them. The germline V gene encodes CDR1 LNHDA and CDR2 SQIVND (reference sequence). The CDR3 length is 14 residues. In DNA form, the CDR3 reads TGTGCCAGTAGTATTCGGGCAGCTCTCAATGAGCAGTTCTTC. This codes for CASSIRAALNEQFF.

The rearrangement links TRBV5-5 to TRBJ1-3; D is uncertain. Trimming stripped 2 bases from V and 0 bases from J, with 12 bases between. Germline-derived CDR1 and CDR2 are SGHKS and YYEKEE (reference sequence). The CDR3 is 16 residues long. CDR3 sequence: CASSFYAARSGNTIYF. As DNA, the CDR3 is TGTGCCAGCAGCTTTTATGCGGCTCGCTCTGGAAACACCATATATTTT. Full variable domain (rest looked up from reference TRBV5-5 and TRBJ1-3): DAGVTQSPTHLIKTRGQQVTLRCSPISGHKSVSWYQQVLGQGPQFIFQYYEKEERGRGNFPDRFSARQFPNYSSELNVNALLLGDSALYLCASSFYAARSGNTIYFGEGSWLTVV.

This clone was recorded a few times. This CDR3 reads CASSPSGDIDPSYEQYF. In DNA form, the CDR3 reads TGTGCCAGCAGTCCGTCGGGGGACATCGACCCCTCCTACGAGCAGTACTTC. The chain recombines TRBV28 with TRBJ2-7; the D gene could be TRBD1 or TRBD2 (6 bases each). CDR3 length: 17 amino acids. CDR1 is MDHEN, CDR2 SYDVKM, per germline. V was pared by 5 bases and J by 0 bases, with 20 bases between.

The J gene is TRBJ2-5, the V gene TRBV14; D gene uncertain. The germline CDR1 and CDR2 sequences are SGHDN and FVKESK. V was clipped by 3 bases and J by 4 bases, with 18 bases between them. CDR3 length: 16 amino acids. The DNA for the CDR3 is TGTGCCAGCAGCCAGGGTTACGGGCCCATGGGAGAGACCCAGTACTTC. This sequence encodes CASSQGYGPMGETQYF.

The chain recombines TRBV2 with TRBJ2-7, with 9 bases identical to TRBD1. The CDR3 totals 14 residues. With V trimmed by 2 bases and J by 5 bases, 4 bases remained unmatched. Germline V gives CDR1 SNHLY, CDR2 FYNNEI. As DNA, the CDR3 is TGTGCCAGCAGTGAATACAGGGGGCGTAACGAGCAGTACTTC. As protein: CASSEYRGRNEQYF.

This clone has more than one count but fewer than ten. J is TRBJ2-2 and V is TRBV11-3, with a weak D call TRBD1 (6 bases). The germline CDR1 and CDR2 sequences are SGHNT and YENEEA. The CDR3 runs to 14 residues. V lost 7 bases to trimming and J lost 2 bases, with 11 bases between them. CDR3 nucleotides: TGTGCCAGCAAAACAGGGCTAAACACCGGGGAGCTGTTTTTT. Translation gives CASKTGLNTGELFF.

This clone has only a few counts. V gene TRBV7-6 combines with J gene TRBJ1-6, with TRBD1 matching over 9 bases. In germline, CDR1 is SGHVS, CDR2 FNYEAQ. The V and J ends lost 4 bases and 6 bases, in that order; junction bases with no gene match: 1. This CDR3 has 14 amino acids. The CDR3 reads CASSSDRGNSPLHF. Here the CDR3 DNA reads TGTGCCAGCAGCTCGGACAGGGGTAATTCACCCCTCCACTTT.

The J gene is TRBJ1-1, the V gene TRBV9; TRBD1 agrees at 12 bases. The V and J ends lost 0 bases and 4 bases, in that order; junction bases with no gene match: 1. CDR3 length: 15 amino acids. Germline CDR1 is SGDLS and CDR2 is YYNGEE. Here the CDR3 DNA reads TGTGCCAGCAGCGTAGAGGGACAGGGGGCCACTGAAGCTTTCTTT. It translates to CASSVEGQGATEAFF. The full variable domain, in which reference TRBV9 and TRBJ1-1 provide the parts outside the CDR3, is DSGVTQTPKHLITATGQRVTLRCSPRSGDLSVYWYQQSLDQGLQFLIQYYNGEERAKGNILERFSAQQFPDLHSELNLSSLELGDSALYFCASSVEGQGATEAFFGQGTRLTVV.

This chain uses TRBV20-1 with TRBJ2-3, with D unresolved. Trimming removed 4 bases at V and 0 bases at J, with 2 bases between. Germline CDR1 and CDR2: DFQATT and SNEGSKA (reference sequence). The CDR3 has 11 amino acids. The CDR3 is CSATSTDTQYF. DNA for the CDR3: TGCAGTGCTACTAGCACAGATACGCAGTATTTT.

This clone turned up a few times. The chain combines TRBV14 with TRBJ2-5; TRBD1 agrees at 9 bases. Trimming cost V 1 base and J 1 base; bases outside gene matches: 7. CDR1 is SGHDN, CDR2 FVKESK, per germline. The length of the CDR3 is 17 residues. In DNA, the CDR3 is TGTGCCAGCAGCCAAGGGTACGGGACAGGGACCCAAGAGACCCAGTACTTC. It encodes CASSQGYGTGTQETQYF.

By proportion, this clone is medium-sized. V gene TRBV27 combines with J gene TRBJ2-7, with unresolved D. Per the germline V gene, CDR1 is MNHEY and CDR2 is SMNVEV (reference sequence). V dropped 2 bases and J dropped 3 bases, with 8 bases sitting between them. CDR3 size: 13 residues. CDR3 region: CASSLRPDYEQYF. Written as DNA, the CDR3 is TGTGCCAGCAGTTTAAGGCCAGACTACGAGCAGTACTTC.

Points on this clone: At one end, the junction sequence differs from germline, possibly due to a read error. The rearrangement joins TRBV7-9 to TRBJ1-1; no firm D call. The CDR3 is made up of 11 amino acids. Germline lookup yields CDR1 SEHNR and CDR2 FQNEAQ (reference sequence). The CDR3 sequence: CASSLGGVDVF. The CDR3, as DNA: TGTGCCAGCAGCTTAGGCGGGGTAGACGTTTTT.

This clone occurred a few times. J is TRBJ1-1 and V is TRBV28, with 7 positions matching TRBD1. CDR1 MDHEN and CDR2 SYDVKM come from the germline V gene. The CDR3 extends over 15 amino acids. After removal of 3 bases from V and 3 bases from J, the junction contained 7 bases not matched to a gene. This CDR3 is CASSFSDRAYTEAFF. The CDR3 bases are TGTGCCAGCAGTTTCTCCGACAGGGCGTACACTGAAGCTTTCTTT. Combining the CDR3 with reference TRBV28 and TRBJ1-1 gives the whole variable domain DVKVTQSSRYLVKRTGEKVFLECVQDMDHENMFWYRQDPGLGLRLIYFSYDVKMKEKGDIPEGYSVSREKKERFSLILESASTNQTSMYLCASSFSDRAYTEAFFGQGTRLTVV.

The rearrangement uses TRBV19 and TRBJ1-2; tentatively, D is TRBD1 (6 bases). Trimming left V 5 bases short and J 5 bases short, with 18 bases between. CDR1 and CDR2 (germline): LNHDA, SQIVND (reference sequence). The CDR3 length is 15 residues. CDR3 loop: CASSLQSGGRYGYTF. The CDR3 DNA reads as TGTGCCAGTAGTTTACAATCCGGGGGGCGATATGGCTACACCTTC. The entire variable domain, with the rest obtained from reference TRBV19 and TRBJ1-2, is as follows: DGGITQSPKYLFRKEGQNVTLSCEQNLNHDAMYWYRQDPGQGLRLIYYSQIVNDFQKGDIAEGYSVSREKKESFPLTVTSAQKNPTAFYLCASSLQSGGRYGYTFGSGTRLTVV.

A note on this clone: This CDR3 is also generated by other DNA sequences in the sample. The V call is TRBV28, the J call TRBJ2-7; 11 positions agree with TRBD1. Trimming at V came to 6 bases and at J to 4 bases, leaving 2 bases not matched to a gene. There are 13 residues in the CDR3. The germline V gene has CDR1 MDHEN and CDR2 SYDVKM. CDR3 sequence (DNA): TGTGCCAGCAGGGGGACAGGGGGGTACGAGCAGTACTTC. Amino acids: CASRGTGGYEQYF.

This clone was seen once. V is TRBV11-2 and J is TRBJ2-2; TRBD2 might be the D (6 bases). Germline-derived CDR1 and CDR2 are SGHAT and FQNNGV. Trimming shortened V by 5 bases and J by 3 bases, and 10 bases separated the two germline ends. This CDR3 has 14 amino acids. CDR3 region: CASSPWGDTGELFF. As DNA, the CDR3 is TGTGCCAGCAGCCCCTGGGGGGACACCGGGGAGCTGTTTTTT.

By frequency in the sample, this clone is medium-sized. V usage is TRBV2 and J usage is TRBJ2-5; 9 bases are shared with TRBD2. The germline CDR1 and CDR2 sequences are SNHLY and FYNNEI. Germline trimming cut 7 bases from V and 4 bases from J; bases unmatched to any gene: 10. The CDR3 has 15 residues. CDR3 DNA sequence: TGTGCCAGCATAGGGGTAGCGGGGGTTCGAGAGACCCAGTACTTC. Protein: CASIGVAGVRETQYF.

V is TRBV5-1 and J is TRBJ1-2, with D possibly matching TRBD1 (5 bases). The V gene lost 1 base and the J gene lost 2 bases, with 12 bases spanning the gap. The CDR3 is 15 residues long. CDR1 is SGHRS and CDR2 is YFSETQ in the germline V gene. The CDR3, as DNA: TGCGCCAGCAGCTTGAGCGGGACGACCAACTATGGCTACACCTTC. As protein: CASSLSGTTNYGYTF.